Detailed here is one TCR beta chain. While infection was still active, Seattle patients were enrolled and then followed longitudinally. The method was immunoSEQ multiplex PCR; TCRdb's version includes in-frame clones alone and lacks a portion of them. The sample holds hundreds of thousands of clones; approximately 88% are singletons and the top ten take roughly 10%. Germline CDR1 SGHKS, CDR2 YYEKEE (reference sequence). The CDR3 spans 13 residues. Trimming pared 2 bases from V and 5 bases from J, leaving 10 bases between. The sample originates from a study of blood T cell repertoires in COVID-19. Study information: Material from acute and convalescent COVID-19 was sourced from the United States, Italy and Spain. Sources were T cells, B-cell-depleted T cells, or PBMCs; the material itself was cDNA or gDNA.

The sequence derives from a woman in her 70s with COVID-19, enrolled during active disease. Source material: peripheral blood. The V gene is TRBV5-5, the J gene TRBJ1-1; possible D gene TRBD1, 6 bases. The CDR3 here is CASSFVRGTEAFF. Here the CDR3 DNA reads TGTGCCAGCAGCTTTGTCAGGGGAACTGAAGCTTTCTTT.